Sequencing of this TCR beta chain was carried out in a study of CD8 T cells in Susac syndrome (dated by TCRdb to the late 2010s). Regarding the study in general: The study used repertoire sequencing to test whether antigen drove CD8+ T cell activation and differentiation in Susac syndrome. The clonality of the CD8+ T cell repertoire was compared across some eleven healthy donors, some 14 Susac syndrome patients and about 15 multiple sclerosis patients. What the study reported, not specific to this receptor: The number of individuals in the TCR sequencing and HLA analysis was recognized as being relatively small.

RNA was extracted using the RNeasy kit, and roughly 0.5 to 1 ug of the RNA was reverse transcribed with random hexamers. TCR beta CDR3 regions were amplified with the immunoSEQ multiplex PCR assay covering 54 Vbeta and 13 Jbeta segments. Bias from PCR amplification was corrected by using a synthetic template baseline for primer optimization and for computational correction. The paper's processing steps were these. Reads were annotated to V, D and J genes according to IMGT and were analyzed with immunoSEQ Analyzer, with only productive sequences retained. Clonality was computed as one minus Shannon entropy normalized by log2 of the number of productive unique sequences. For each patient and control, public and private clones were evaluated within the 100 most prevalent clones. Clones were defined as Susac-specific if absent from the healthy and MS cohorts, from 900 to 1,200 published viral clones and from other ImmuneACCESS disease sequences. In TCRdb, the public reads were trimmed at Q25 with fastp and aligned with MiXCR, with productive beta chains retained. All rows with the same CDR3 protein become a single entry with the most common DNA and genes. The V and J calls were determined by TCRdb, not by the authors. The sample yields more than 100,000 distinct CDR3 sequences; 65% to 90% were counted once. The ten largest clones represent approximately 0.51% of the sample.

On this clonotype: Its cognate antigen has yet to be identified. Base-call qualities are not available, and no considerably larger clone is one nucleotide away.

CDR1 SGHKS and CDR2 YYEKEE are derived from the germline V gene (reference sequence). The CDR3 holds 14 amino acids from the cysteine to the phenylalanine. Of all the DNA, just the CDR3 is kept, 42 bases in frame from base 1. The germline ends are 12 bases apart after V is trimmed by 3 bases and J by 2 bases. Peripheral blood CD8+ and CD4+ T cells from healthy donors, Susac syndrome patients and multiple sclerosis patients were profiled using high-throughput TCR beta sequencing. The multiple sclerosis controls were treatment-naive patients who had stable or active relapsing-remitting disease and met the revised McDonald criteria. CD8+ TEMRA cells were enriched by FACS, while bulk CD8+ and CD4+ T cells were purified by magnetic negative isolation. Blood was drawn into EDTA tubes, processed within 24 hours, and PBMCs were isolated by density gradient centrifugation. PBMCs intended for TCR sequencing were cryopreserved in liquid nitrogen and thawed later in a water bath at 37 degrees C. The sorted or isolated CD4+, CD8+ and CD8+ TEMRA cells had a purity of 90% or higher.

The material sequenced was CD8+ T cells from PBMCs. The sequence derives from a human donor with multiple sclerosis. This receptor chain uses TRBV5-5 and TRBJ2-7; the D element might be TRBD1 or TRBD2, as each aligns at 5 bases. CDR3 reads: CASSYWDGAYEQYF. The base sequence is TGTGCCAGCAGCTACTGGGACGGGGCCTACGAGCAGTACTTC. With the portions outside the CDR3 filled from the reference TRBV5-5 and TRBJ2-7 genes, the complete variable region becomes DAGVTQSPTHLIKTRGQQVTLRCSPISGHKSVSWYQQVLGQGPQFIFQYYEKEERGRGNFPDRFSARQFPNYSSELNVNALLLGDSALYLCASSYWDGAYEQYFGPGTRLTVT.